Each of the 20 T cell receptor beta chains below was sequenced from the same sample in a study of blood T cell repertoires in COVID-19. Libraries were prepared by immunoSEQ multiplex PCR; TCRdb keeps only in-frame clonotypes and omits some of them. Of under 50,000 clones listed, roughly 77% are singletons. Material for sequencing was peripheral blood. The receptor source for this set is a human donor with active or convalescent COVID-19. The donor label of this sample is uncertain.

The rearrangement links TRBV5-1 to TRBJ2-1; 7 bases fit TRBD1. Germline CDR1 SGHRS, CDR2 YFSETQ. After removal of 2 bases from V and 6 bases from J, the junction contained 5 bases not matched to a gene. This CDR3 comprises 14 residues. The CDR3 loop is CASSLSGQTNEQFF. The CDR3, as DNA: TGCGCCAGCAGCTTATCGGGACAGACCAATGAGCAGTTCTTC.

This clone was observed a handful of times. V gene TRBV7-8 combines with J gene TRBJ1-5; TRBD1 might be the D (5 bases). The CDR3 has 14 amino acids. The V end was cut by 5 bases, the J end by 3 bases, with 11 bases between. Germline V gene data show CDR1 as SGHVS and CDR2 as FQNEAQ. CDR3 sequence (DNA): TGTGCCAGCAGCCTAGACAGCCCCAATCAGCCCCAGCATTTT. Translating it yields CASSLDSPNQPQHF.

This clone was counted only a few times. The chain carries TRBV5-5 and TRBJ2-3; no definite D call. The CDR3 runs 13 residues. Germline lookup yields CDR1 SGHKS and CDR2 YYEKEE (reference sequence). V lost 6 bases, J lost 0 bases, and 8 bases lay in between. The CDR3 DNA is TGTGCCAGCACCGGAGAGAGCACAGATACGCAGTATTTT. This encodes CASTGESTDTQYF.

This chain links TRBV23-1 with TRBJ2-2; 7 bases match TRBD1. TRBV23-1 is filed as an ORF, its function uncertain. J was trimmed by 6 bases and V by 6 bases; bases with no gene match: 4. CDR3 size: 13 residues. CDR3 DNA: TGCGCCAGCAGGGACAGGCTCCCCGGGGAGCTGTTTTTT. Translating it yields CASRDRLPGELFF.

In DNA form, the CDR3 reads TGTGCCACCAGCAGAGAGGTATCAGGGTATGGCTATGGCTACACCTTC. Amino acids: CATSREVSGYGYGYTF. The chain has TRBV15 and TRBJ1-2; D is perhaps TRBD1 (5 bases). Germline-derived CDR1 and CDR2 are LNHNV and YYDKDF (reference sequence). The CDR3 has 16 residues. Trimming shortened V by 0 bases and J by 4 bases, and 15 bases separated the two germline ends.

This clone was seen just once. The V gene is TRBV11-2, the J gene TRBJ2-4; 7 bases fit TRBD1. The CDR3 spans 14 residues. The germline V gene has CDR1 SGHAT and CDR2 FQNNGV. V dropped 4 bases and J dropped 7; count of bases not matched to a gene: 7. CDR3 DNA: TGTGCCAGCAGCTCGAACAGGGGTCGGAACATTCAGTACTTC. Translating it yields CASSSNRGRNIQYF.

The chain employs TRBV28 and TRBJ2-3; D gene uncertain. There are 11 residues in the CDR3. Germline V CDR1 and CDR2: MDHEN, SYDVKM. V was trimmed by 5 bases and J by 3 bases, leaving 3 bases between them. The CDR3 DNA reads TGTGCCAGCAGTCGTACAGATACGCAGTATTTT. Translating it yields CASSRTDTQYF.

Only one count was recorded for this clone. V usage is TRBV7-2 and J usage is TRBJ2-3; 10 positions match TRBD2. The CDR3 spans 16 residues. Germline V gene data show CDR1 as SGHTA and CDR2 as FQGNSA. Germline trimming cut 4 bases from V and 3 bases from J; bases unmatched to any gene: 7. CDR3 amino acids: CASSWLAGGTTDTQYF. The CDR3 DNA reads as TGTGCCAGCAGCTGGTTAGCGGGAGGAACAACAGATACGCAGTATTTT.

This chain uses TRBV11-3 with TRBJ2-3; the match to TRBD2 covers 11 bases. Germline V gives CDR1 SGHNT, CDR2 YENEEA. V was pared by 1 base and J by 3 bases, with 0 bases of the junction left unmatched. The CDR3 has 15 amino acids. This CDR3 is CASSLVAGGTDTQYF. DNA of the CDR3: TGTGCCAGCAGCTTAGTAGCGGGAGGGACAGATACGCAGTATTTT. The variable domain in full, with the rest retrieved from reference TRBV11-3 and TRBJ2-3, is EAGVVQSPRYKIIEKKQPVAFWCNPISGHNTLYWYLQNLGQGPELLIRYENEEAVDDSQLPKDRFSAERLKGVDSTLKIQPAELGDSAVYLCASSLVAGGTDTQYFGPGTRLTVL.

V gene TRBV19 combines with J gene TRBJ1-4; TRBD1 agrees at 9 bases. Per the germline V gene, CDR1 is LNHDA and CDR2 is SQIVND (reference sequence). This CDR3 region has 14 residues. Losses at the gene ends were 8 bases for V and 3 bases for J; bases not matched to a gene: 4. DNA for the CDR3: TGTGCCAGTCACAGACAGGGGGCTAATGAAAAACTGTTTTTT. The encoded protein is CASHRQGANEKLFF.

The rearrangement uses TRBV5-1 and TRBJ2-5, with 11 bases aligning to TRBD2. CDR1 is SGHRS and CDR2 is YFSETQ in the germline V gene. The junction had 10 bases not matched to a gene; V was cut back by 4 bases and J by 2 bases. The CDR3 loop spans 17 amino acids. CDR3 nucleotide sequence: TGCGCCAGCAGCACGGGACAGATAGCGGGGGGGCAAGAGACCCAGTACTTC. It yields the protein CASSTGQIAGGQETQYF.

The CDR3 DNA reads as TGCGCCAGCAGCGACGACAGCCTCGAGAACACTGAAGCTTTCTTT. Amino acids: CASSDDSLENTEAFF. V is TRBV5-1 and J is TRBJ1-1, with D possibly being TRBD1 (5 bases). In germline, CDR1 is SGHRS, CDR2 YFSETQ. V was shortened by 4 bases and J by 1 base, with 14 bases between the two germline ends. CDR3 length: 15 amino acids. The variable domain in full, completed from reference TRBV5-1 and TRBJ1-1, reads KAGVTQTPRYLIKTRGQQVTLSCSPISGHRSVSWYQQTPGQGLQFLFEYFSETQRNKGNFPGRFSGRQFSNSRSEMNVSTLELGDSALYLCASSDDSLENTEAFFGQGTRLTVV.

The chain carries TRBV6-5 and TRBJ1-1; a weak D match, TRBD1 (6 bases). The length of the CDR3 is 14 residues. Trimming removed 6 bases from V and 6 bases from J, with 17 bases in between. CDR1 and CDR2 from the germline V gene are MNHEY and SVGAGI. Written as DNA, the CDR3 is TGTGCCAGCAGGGGGGGGGCCACTTTTTCTGAAGCTTTCTTT. Translated, it gives CASRGGATFSEAFF.

The gene calls are TRBV6-5 and TRBJ2-6; TRBD1 agrees at 11 bases. The CDR3 totals 16 residues. V trimming: 2 bases; J trimming: 7 bases; junction bases outside the gene matches: 4. Germline V gives CDR1 MNHEY, CDR2 SVGAGI. Written as DNA, the CDR3 is TGTGCCAGCAGTTACGAAGGGACAGGGGGTGCCAACGTCCTGACTTTC. Protein sequence: CASSYEGTGGANVLTF.

In this sample, this clone turned up a few times. This sequence joins TRBV6-5 and TRBJ1-3; TRBD1 aligns across 7 bases. This CDR3 is 15 amino acids long. V gave up 5 bases and J gave up 6 bases; unmatched junction bases: 10. The germline V gene encodes CDR1 MNHEY and CDR2 SVGAGI. CDR3 sequence: CASSTGQHYSNTIYF. The CDR3 DNA reads TGTGCCAGCAGTACGGGACAGCACTATTCAAACACCATATATTTT.

The chain uses TRBV7-3 and TRBJ1-1; the D is unclear. Trimming removed 3 bases from V and 1 base from J, with 15 bases in between. Germline V gene sequence: CDR1 SGHTA, CDR2 FQGTGA. The CDR3 contains 16 residues. The CDR3 DNA reads as TGTGCCAGCAGCTTCTTCGTGGCCCGGGGGAACACTGAAGCTTTCTTT. It translates to CASSFFVARGNTEAFF.

This chain joins TRBV11-3 and TRBJ1-2; TRBD1 aligns across 7 bases. The V and J ends lost 4 bases and 14 bases, in that order; junction bases with no gene match: 7. This CDR3 region has 11 residues. Germline V gives CDR1 SGHNT, CDR2 YENEEA. The DNA for the CDR3 is TGTGCCAGCAGCTCCTCAGGGGGAAAGACCTTC. This encodes CASSSSGGKTF.

The rearrangement uses TRBV9 and TRBJ2-7, with D possibly TRBD1 on 5 matching bases. Germline CDR1 and CDR2: SGDLS and YYNGEE. V lost 6 bases, J lost 7 bases, and 26 bases lay in between. The CDR3 length is 16 residues. The CDR3 DNA is TGTGCCAGCAACGACGCCCCAGGGTCCCCCCCAGGGGAGCAGTACTTC. Encoded protein: CASNDAPGSPPGEQYF.

The gene calls are TRBV28 and TRBJ1-6; 9 positions agree with TRBD1. V was pared by 3 bases and J by 10 bases, with 7 bases of the junction left unmatched. Germline loops: CDR1 MDHEN, CDR2 SYDVKM. This CDR3 is 15 amino acids long. The DNA of the CDR3 is TGTGCCAGCAGTTTTGGTGGACAGGGGAGCTCACCCCTCCACTTT. Amino acids: CASSFGGQGSSPLHF.

This chain links TRBV12-5 with TRBJ2-7, with 11 bases identical to TRBD2. Germline CDR1 reads LGHNT; CDR2 reads FRNRAP. V gave up 2 bases and J gave up 2 bases; unmatched junction bases: 8. The CDR3 runs 17 residues. CDR3 protein: CASGLPLLAGVAYEQYF. Here the CDR3 DNA reads TGTGCTAGTGGTTTGCCCTTACTAGCGGGAGTCGCCTACGAGCAGTACTTC.